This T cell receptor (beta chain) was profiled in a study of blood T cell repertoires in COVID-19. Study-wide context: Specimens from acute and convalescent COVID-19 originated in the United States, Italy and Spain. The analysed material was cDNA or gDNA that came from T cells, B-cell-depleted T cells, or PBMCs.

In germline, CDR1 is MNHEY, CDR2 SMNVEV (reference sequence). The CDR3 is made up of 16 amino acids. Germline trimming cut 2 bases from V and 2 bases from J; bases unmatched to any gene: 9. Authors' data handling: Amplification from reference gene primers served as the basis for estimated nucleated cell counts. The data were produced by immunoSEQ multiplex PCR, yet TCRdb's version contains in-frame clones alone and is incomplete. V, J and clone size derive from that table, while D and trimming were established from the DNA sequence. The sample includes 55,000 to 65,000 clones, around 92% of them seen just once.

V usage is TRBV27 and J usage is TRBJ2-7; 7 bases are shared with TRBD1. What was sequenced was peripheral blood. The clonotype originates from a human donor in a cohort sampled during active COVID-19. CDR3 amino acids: CASSLTHGTAAYEQYF. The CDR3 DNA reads TGTGCCAGCAGTTTAACCCACGGGACAGCTGCCTACGAGCAGTACTTC.